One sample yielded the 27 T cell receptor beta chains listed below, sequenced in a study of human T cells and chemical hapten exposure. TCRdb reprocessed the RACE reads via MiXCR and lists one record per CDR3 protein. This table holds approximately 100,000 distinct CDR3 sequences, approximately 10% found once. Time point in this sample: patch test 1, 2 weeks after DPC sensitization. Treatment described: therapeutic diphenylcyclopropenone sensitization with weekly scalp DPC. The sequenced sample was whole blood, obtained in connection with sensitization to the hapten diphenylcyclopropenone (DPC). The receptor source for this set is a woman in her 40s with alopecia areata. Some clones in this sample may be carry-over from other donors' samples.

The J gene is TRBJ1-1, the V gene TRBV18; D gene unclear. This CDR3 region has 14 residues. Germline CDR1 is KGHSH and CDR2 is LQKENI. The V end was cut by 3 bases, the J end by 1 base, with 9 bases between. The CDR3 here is CASSPDITNTEAFF. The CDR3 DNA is TGTGCCAGCTCACCTGACATAACGAACACTGAAGCTTTCTTT.

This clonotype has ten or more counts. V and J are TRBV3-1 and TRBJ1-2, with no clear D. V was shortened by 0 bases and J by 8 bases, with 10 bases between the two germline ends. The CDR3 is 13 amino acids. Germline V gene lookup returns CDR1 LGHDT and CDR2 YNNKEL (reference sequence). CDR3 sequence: CASSQEPTGGYTF. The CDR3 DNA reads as TGTGCCAGCAGCCAAGAACCGACGGGGGGCTACACCTTC.

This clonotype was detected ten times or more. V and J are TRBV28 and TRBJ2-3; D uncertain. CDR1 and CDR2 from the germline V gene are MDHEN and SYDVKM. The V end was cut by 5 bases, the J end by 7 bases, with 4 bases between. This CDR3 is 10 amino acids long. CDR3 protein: CASSLNTQYF. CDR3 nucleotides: TGTGCCAGCAGTCTCAATACGCAGTATTTT.

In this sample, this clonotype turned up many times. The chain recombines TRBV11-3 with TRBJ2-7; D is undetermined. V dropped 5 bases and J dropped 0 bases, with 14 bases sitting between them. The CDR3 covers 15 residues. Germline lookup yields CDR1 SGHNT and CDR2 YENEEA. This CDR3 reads CASSPTGPSSYEQYF. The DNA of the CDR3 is TGTGCCAGCAGCCCGACCGGACCATCCTCCTACGAGCAGTACTTC.

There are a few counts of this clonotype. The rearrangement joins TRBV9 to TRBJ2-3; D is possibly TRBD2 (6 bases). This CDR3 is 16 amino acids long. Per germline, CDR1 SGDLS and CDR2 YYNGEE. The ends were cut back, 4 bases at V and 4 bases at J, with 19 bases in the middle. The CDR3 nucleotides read TGTGCCAGCAGCTCGCCTTTGGGGGGTATCGCAGATACGCAGTATTTT. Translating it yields CASSSPLGGIADTQYF.

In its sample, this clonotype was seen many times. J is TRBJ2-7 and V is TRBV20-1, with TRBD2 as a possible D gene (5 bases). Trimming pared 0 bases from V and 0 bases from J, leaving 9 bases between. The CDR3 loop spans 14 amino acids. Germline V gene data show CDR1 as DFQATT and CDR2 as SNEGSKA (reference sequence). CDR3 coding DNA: TGCAGTGCTAGAGATGCGGGCCGCTCCTACGAGCAGTACTTC. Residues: CSARDAGRSYEQYF.

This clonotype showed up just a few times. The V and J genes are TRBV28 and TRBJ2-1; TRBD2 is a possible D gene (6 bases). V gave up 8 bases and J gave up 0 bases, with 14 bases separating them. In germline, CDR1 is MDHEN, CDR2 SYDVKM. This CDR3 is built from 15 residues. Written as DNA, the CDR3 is TGTGCCAGCGGCCTTAGCGGTTTCTCCTACAATGAGCAGTTCTTC. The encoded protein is CASGLSGFSYNEQFF.

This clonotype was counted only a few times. The DNA of the CDR3 is TGTGCCAGCAGCCAACAGGGGGGTGTCAATCAGCCCCAGCATTTT. Its translation is CASSQQGGVNQPQHF. The gene calls are TRBV3-1 and TRBJ1-5; 7 bases line up with TRBD1. Germline V gene data show CDR1 as LGHDT and CDR2 as YNNKEL (reference sequence). CDR3 length: 15 amino acids. The trim removed 2 bases at V and 3 bases at J, leaving 4 bases unmatched.

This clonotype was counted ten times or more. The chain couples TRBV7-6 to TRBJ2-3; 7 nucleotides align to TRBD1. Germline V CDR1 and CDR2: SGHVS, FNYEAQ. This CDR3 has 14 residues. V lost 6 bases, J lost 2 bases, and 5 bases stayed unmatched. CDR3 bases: TGTGCCAGCAGGGGCACAGGGGTCACAGATACGCAGTATTTT. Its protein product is CASRGTGVTDTQYF. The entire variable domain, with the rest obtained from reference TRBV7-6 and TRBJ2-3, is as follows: GAGVSQSPRYKVTKRGQDVALRCDPISGHVSLYWYRQALGQGPEFLTYFNYEAQQDKSGLPNDRFSAERPEGSISTLTIQRTEQRDSAMYRCASRGTGVTDTQYFGPGTRLTVL.

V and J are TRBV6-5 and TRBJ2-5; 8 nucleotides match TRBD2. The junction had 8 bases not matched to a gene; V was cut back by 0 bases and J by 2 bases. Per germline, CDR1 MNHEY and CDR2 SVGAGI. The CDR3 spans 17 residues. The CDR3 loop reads CASSYSLLAAGQETQYF. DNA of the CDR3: TGTGCCAGCAGTTACTCTTTACTAGCGGCTGGACAAGAGACCCAGTACTTC.

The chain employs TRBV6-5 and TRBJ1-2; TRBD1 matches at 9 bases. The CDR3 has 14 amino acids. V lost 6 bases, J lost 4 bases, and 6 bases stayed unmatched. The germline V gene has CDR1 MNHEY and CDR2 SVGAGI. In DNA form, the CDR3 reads TGTGCCAGCAGCCGGGGGACAGGGACCTATGGCTACACCTTC. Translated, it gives CASSRGTGTYGYTF.

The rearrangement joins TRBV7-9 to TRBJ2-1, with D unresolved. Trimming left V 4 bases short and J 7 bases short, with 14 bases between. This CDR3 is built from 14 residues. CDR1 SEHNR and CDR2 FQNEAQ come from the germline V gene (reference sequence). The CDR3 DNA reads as TGTGCCAGCAGCTCTCCCAAGGGATCAAATGAGCAGTTCTTC. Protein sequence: CASSSPKGSNEQFF.

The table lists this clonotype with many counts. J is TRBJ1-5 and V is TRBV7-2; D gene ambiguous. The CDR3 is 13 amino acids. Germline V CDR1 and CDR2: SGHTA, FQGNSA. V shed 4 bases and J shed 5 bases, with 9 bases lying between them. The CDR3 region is CASSYGTYQPQHF. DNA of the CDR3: TGTGCCAGCAGCTACGGCACGTATCAGCCCCAGCATTTT.

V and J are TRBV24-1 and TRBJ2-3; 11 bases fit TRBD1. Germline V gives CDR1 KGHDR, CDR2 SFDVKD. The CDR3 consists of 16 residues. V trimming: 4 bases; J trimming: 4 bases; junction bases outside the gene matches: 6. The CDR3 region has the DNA TGTGCCACCAGTGACCGGACAGGGGGCTTCGCAGATACGCAGTATTTT. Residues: CATSDRTGGFADTQYF.

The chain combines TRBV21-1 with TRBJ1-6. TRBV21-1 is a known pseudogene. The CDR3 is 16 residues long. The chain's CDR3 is CASSKPGTHVGSPLHF. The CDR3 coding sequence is TGTGCCAGCAGCAAGCCAGGGACTCACGTAGGTTCACCCCTCCACTTT.

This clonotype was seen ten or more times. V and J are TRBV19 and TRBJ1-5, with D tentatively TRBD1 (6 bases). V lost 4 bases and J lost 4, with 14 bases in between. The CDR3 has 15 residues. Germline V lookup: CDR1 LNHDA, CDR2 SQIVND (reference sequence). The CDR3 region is CASSRRPTGNQPQHF. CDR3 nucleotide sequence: TGTGCCAGTAGTAGGCGACCGACAGGAAATCAGCCCCAGCATTTT. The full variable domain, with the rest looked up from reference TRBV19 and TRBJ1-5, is DGGITQSPKYLFRKEGQNVTLSCEQNLNHDAMYWYRQDPGQGLRLIYYSQIVNDFQKGDIAEGYSVSREKKESFPLTVTSAQKNPTAFYLCASSRRPTGNQPQHFGDGTRLSIL.

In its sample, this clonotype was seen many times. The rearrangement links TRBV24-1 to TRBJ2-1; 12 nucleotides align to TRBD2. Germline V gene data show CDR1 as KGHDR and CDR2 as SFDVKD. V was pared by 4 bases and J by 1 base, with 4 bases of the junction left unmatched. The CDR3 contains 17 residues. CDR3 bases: TGTGCCACCAGTGACCCTAGCGGGAGGGGGTCCTACAATGAGCAGTTCTTC. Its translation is CATSDPSGRGSYNEQFF.

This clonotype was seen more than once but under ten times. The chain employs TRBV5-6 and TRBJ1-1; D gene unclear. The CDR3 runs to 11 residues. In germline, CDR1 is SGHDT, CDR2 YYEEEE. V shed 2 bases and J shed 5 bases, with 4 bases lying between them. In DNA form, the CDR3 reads TGTGCCAGCAGCTTCCAGACTGAAGCTTTCTTT. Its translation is CASSFQTEAFF.

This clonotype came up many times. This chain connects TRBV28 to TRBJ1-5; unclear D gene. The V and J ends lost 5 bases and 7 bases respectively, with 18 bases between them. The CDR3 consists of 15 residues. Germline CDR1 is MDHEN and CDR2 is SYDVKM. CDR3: CASSRGAGLGQPQHF. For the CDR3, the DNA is TGTGCCAGCAGTCGAGGAGCGGGCCTCGGGCAGCCCCAGCATTTT.

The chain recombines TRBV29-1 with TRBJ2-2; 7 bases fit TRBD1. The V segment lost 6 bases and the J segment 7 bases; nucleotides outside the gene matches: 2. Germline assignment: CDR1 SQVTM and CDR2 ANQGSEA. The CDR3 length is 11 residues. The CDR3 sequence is CSVGTVGELFF. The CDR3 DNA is TGCAGCGTAGGGACAGTCGGGGAGCTGTTTTTT.

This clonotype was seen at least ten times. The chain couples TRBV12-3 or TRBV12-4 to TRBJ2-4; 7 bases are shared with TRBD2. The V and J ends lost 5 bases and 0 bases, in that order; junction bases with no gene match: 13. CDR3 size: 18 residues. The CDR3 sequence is CASSPPPSGGLAKNIQYF. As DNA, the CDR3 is TGTGCCAGCAGTCCCCCCCCTAGCGGAGGTCTAGCCAAAAACATTCAGTACTTC.

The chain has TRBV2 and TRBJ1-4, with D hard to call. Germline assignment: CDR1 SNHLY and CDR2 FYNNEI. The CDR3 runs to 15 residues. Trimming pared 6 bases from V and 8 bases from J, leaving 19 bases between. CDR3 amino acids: CASRGLKGNGEKLFF. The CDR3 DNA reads TGTGCCAGCAGGGGCCTAAAAGGGAACGGCGAAAAACTGTTTTTT.

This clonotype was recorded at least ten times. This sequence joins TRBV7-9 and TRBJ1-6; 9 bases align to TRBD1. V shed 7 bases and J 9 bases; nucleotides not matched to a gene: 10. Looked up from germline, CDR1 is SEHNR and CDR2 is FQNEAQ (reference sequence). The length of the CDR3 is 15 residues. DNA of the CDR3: TGTGCCAGCAACCCGGGACAGGGAGGAGGTTCACCCCTCCACTTT. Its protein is CASNPGQGGGSPLHF.

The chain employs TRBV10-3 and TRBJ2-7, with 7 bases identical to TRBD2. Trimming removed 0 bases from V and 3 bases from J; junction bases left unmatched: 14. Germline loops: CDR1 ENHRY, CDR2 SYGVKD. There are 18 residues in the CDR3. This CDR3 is CAISESVAGALRVYEQYF. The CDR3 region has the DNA TGTGCCATCAGTGAGTCGGTGGCGGGAGCCCTCCGGGTCTACGAGCAGTACTTC.

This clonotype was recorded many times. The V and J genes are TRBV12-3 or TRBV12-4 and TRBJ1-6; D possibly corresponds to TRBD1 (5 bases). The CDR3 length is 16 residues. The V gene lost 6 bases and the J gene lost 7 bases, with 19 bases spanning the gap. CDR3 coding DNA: TGTGCCAGCAGCTCCCGAGGGGCCTCGGTAAATTCACCCCTCCACTTT. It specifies CASSSRGASVNSPLHF.

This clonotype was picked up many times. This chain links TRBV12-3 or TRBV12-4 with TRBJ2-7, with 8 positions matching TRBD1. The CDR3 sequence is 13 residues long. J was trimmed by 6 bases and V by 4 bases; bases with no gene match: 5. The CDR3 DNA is TGTGCCAGCAGTTGGACAGGGATGGGCGAGCAGTACTTC. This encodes CASSWTGMGEQYF.

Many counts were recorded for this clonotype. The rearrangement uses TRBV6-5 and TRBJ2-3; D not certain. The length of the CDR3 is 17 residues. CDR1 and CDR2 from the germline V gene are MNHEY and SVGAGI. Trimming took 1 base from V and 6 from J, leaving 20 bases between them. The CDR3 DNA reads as TGTGCCAGCAGTTACTTGGGCGGCGGTATCGGTATGGATACGCAGTATTTT. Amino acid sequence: CASSYLGGGIGMDTQYF.